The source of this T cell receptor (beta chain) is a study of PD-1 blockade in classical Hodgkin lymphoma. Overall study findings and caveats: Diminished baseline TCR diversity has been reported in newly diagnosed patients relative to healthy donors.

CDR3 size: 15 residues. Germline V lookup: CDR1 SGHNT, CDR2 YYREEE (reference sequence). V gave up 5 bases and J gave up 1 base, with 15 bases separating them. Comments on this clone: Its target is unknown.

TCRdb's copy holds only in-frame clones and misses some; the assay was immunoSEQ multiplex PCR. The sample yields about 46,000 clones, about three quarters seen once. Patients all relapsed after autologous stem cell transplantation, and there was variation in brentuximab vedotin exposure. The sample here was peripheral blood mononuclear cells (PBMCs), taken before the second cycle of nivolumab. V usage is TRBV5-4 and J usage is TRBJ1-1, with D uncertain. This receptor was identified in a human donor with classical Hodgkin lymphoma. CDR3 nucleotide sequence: TGTGCCAGCAGGCACTATTTGATCGAGAACACTGAAGCTTTCTTT. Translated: CASRHYLIENTEAFF.